This TCR beta chain was identified in a study of response to subunit inactivated influenza vaccine. General study findings and limits: Each seasonal influenza vaccination, the authors suggested, recruits few new T cells.

MiXCR, applied by TCRdb to the RT-PCR reads, yields one record per CDR3 protein. The sample has 650,000 to 700,000 distinct CDR3 sequences; around a sixth are singletons. The CDR3 spans 12 residues. Trimming removed 8 bases at V and 7 bases at J, with 12 bases between. Turning to this clonotype: Its antigen is unidentified.

This chain links TRBV12-3 or TRBV12-4 with TRBJ1-5; no definite D call. This TCR came from a man in his fifties who received an inactivated influenza vaccine. Sequencing was performed on PBMCs from blood, taken 11 to 12 days after vaccination. The CDR3 spells CASCRLGQPQHF. The CDR3 DNA is TGTGCCAGCTGTCGGTTAGGCCAGCCCCAGCATTTT.